This TCR beta chain was captured in a study of response to subunit inactivated influenza vaccine. Each CDR3 protein is one row after TCRdb ran MiXCR on the RT-PCR reads. The sample lists around 570,000 distinct CDR3 sequences, 11% occurring once. Trimming removed 2 bases from V and 4 bases from J, with 11 bases in between. Germline V gene data show CDR1 as SQVTM and CDR2 as ANQGSEA. The CDR3 spans 13 residues. This clonotype was seen at least ten times. These data were likewise used in another study, on T cells expressing NK-cell markers. Per that study: Researchers built TCR beta cDNA using 5'RACE template switching with UMIs.

The origin of this receptor is a man aged 50 to 60 who received an inactivated influenza vaccine. V is TRBV29-1 and J is TRBJ2-5; D perhaps matches TRBD2 (5 bases). Material: PBMCs from blood, obtained on the day of vaccination. CDR3 amino acids: CSVERGSGETQYF. CDR3 coding DNA: TGCAGCGTTGAACGAGGGTCGGGAGAGACCCAGTACTTC.